Shown below are 20 T cell receptor beta chains from a single sample sequenced in a study of early T cells in non-severe SARS-CoV-2 infection. From the 5' RACE reads, TCRdb called clonotypes with MiXCR, one entry per CDR3 protein. The sample records about 60,000 distinct CDR3 sequences, just under 9% being singletons. Sequenced sample: whole blood. These receptors were taken from an adult who was a healthcare worker with PCR-confirmed SARS-CoV-2 infection or an uninfected control (not recorded which).

The chain combines TRBV7-2 with TRBJ2-3; either TRBD1 or TRBD2 may fit D (5 bases each). V was pared by 5 bases and J by 8 bases, with 20 bases between. Germline CDR1 and CDR2: SGHTA and FQGNSA. The CDR3 length is 15 residues. Here the CDR3 reads CASSPTGTPWGTQYF. The CDR3, as DNA: TGTGCCAGCAGCCCTACCGGGACCCCGTGGGGTACGCAGTATTTT.

This clonotype was found a few times. The chain combines TRBV11-2 with TRBJ2-3, with D unresolved. The CDR3 spans 16 residues. Germline V gene lookup returns CDR1 SGHAT and CDR2 FQNNGV. V was clipped by 0 bases and J by 3 bases, with 13 bases between them. The CDR3 protein is CASSLELQDGTDTQYF. CDR3 nucleotide sequence: TGTGCCAGCAGCTTAGAACTTCAAGATGGGACAGATACGCAGTATTTT.

The chain is built from TRBV6-1 and TRBJ1-2; D gene ambiguous. Germline V gene data show CDR1 as MNHNS and CDR2 as SASEGT. The CDR3 consists of 10 residues. V lost 6 bases and J lost 5, with 4 bases in between. Written as DNA, the CDR3 is TGTGCCAGCAGGAGTTATGGCTACACCTTC. This codes for CASRSYGYTF.

In its sample, this clonotype was seen many times. This chain uses TRBV29-1 with TRBJ2-1, with no clear D. CDR1 is SQVTM, CDR2 ANQGSEA, per germline. V lost 7 bases to trimming and J lost 8 bases, with 18 bases between them. This CDR3 spans 13 amino acids. The CDR3 DNA is TGCAGCGCCCCCGACGTCCCTGGGGATGAGCAGTTCTTC. It translates to CSAPDVPGDEQFF.

This clonotype was counted many times. The gene calls are TRBV6-2 or TRBV6-3 and TRBJ1-1; D gene uncertain. Trimming removed 4 bases from V and 7 bases from J, with 7 bases in between. This CDR3 region has 11 residues. Germline CDR1 and CDR2: MNHEY and SVGEGT. The DNA for the CDR3 is TGTGCCAGCAGTTCGTTCTATGAAGCTTTCTTT. Residues: CASSSFYEAFF.

In its sample, this clonotype was seen many times. The V call is TRBV5-6, the J call TRBJ1-1; D not certain. CDR1 and CDR2 from the germline V gene are SGHDT and YYEEEE. Deletions cut 5 bases from V and 1 base from J, with 15 bases between. This CDR3 has 15 residues. CDR3 sequence (DNA): TGTGCCAGCAGTAGCCGACTGAAGGGGAACACTGAAGCTTTCTTT. Translation gives CASSSRLKGNTEAFF.

This clonotype was found many times. The chain joins TRBV19 to TRBJ2-3; D is tentatively TRBD1 or TRBD2 (5 bases each). Germline CDR1 reads LNHDA; CDR2 reads SQIVND (reference sequence). The CDR3 totals 15 residues. V was pared by 7 bases and J by 3 bases, with 17 bases between. The CDR3 DNA sequence: TGTGCCAGTAACCGACCCGGGGCTGGGACAGATACGCAGTATTTT. This codes for CASNRPGAGTDTQYF.

This clonotype was counted at least ten times. The chain joins TRBV10-3 to TRBJ2-2; D gene unclear. Germline CDR1 and CDR2: ENHRY and SYGVKD. Trimming took 4 bases from V and 4 from J, leaving 7 bases between them. There are 13 residues in the CDR3. Here the CDR3 reads CAISGHVTGELFF. The CDR3 DNA follows: TGTGCCATCAGTGGACACGTCACCGGGGAGCTGTTTTTT.

This chain connects TRBV12-3 or TRBV12-4 to TRBJ2-5; maybe TRBD2 (6 bases). The CDR3 has 16 amino acids. The V gene lost 6 bases and the J gene lost 3 bases, with 20 bases spanning the gap. In DNA form, the CDR3 reads TGTGCCAGCAGCCTTGGGAGGCGAGGAGGTGAAGAGACCCAGTACTTC. Amino acids: CASSLGRRGGEETQYF.

This clonotype was seen at least ten times. The chain recombines TRBV5-1 with TRBJ2-2; the D is unclear. This CDR3 spans 11 amino acids. The germline gives CDR1 SGHRS, CDR2 YFSETQ. V gave up 4 bases and J gave up 11 bases, with 9 bases separating them. The CDR3 region has the DNA TGCGCCAGCAGCGGGCTTGACGAGCTGTTTTTT. This sequence encodes CASSGLDELFF.

This clonotype has at least ten counts. DNA for the CDR3: TGTGCCAGCAGCTTTCCTGGAACTTACGAGCAGTACTTC. It encodes CASSFPGTYEQYF. J is TRBJ2-7 and V is TRBV7-9, with D unclear. CDR3 length: 13 residues. Per the germline V gene, CDR1 is SEHNR and CDR2 is FQNEAQ (reference sequence). V was cut by 3 bases and J by 4 bases, with 10 bases left in between.

This sequence joins TRBV7-3 and TRBJ1-2, with 7 bases matching TRBD1. Germline V gene lookup returns CDR1 SGHTA and CDR2 FQGTGA. J gave up 7 bases and V 2 bases, and 13 bases lay outside the gene matches. The CDR3 sequence is 16 residues long. In DNA, the CDR3 is TGTGCCAGCAGCTTACGTGGACAGGTTAACTTAGGTGGCTACACCTTC. Its protein product is CASSLRGQVNLGGYTF.

This clonotype was detected only a few times. The rearrangement joins TRBV11-2 to TRBJ1-2; the D is unclear. CDR1 is SGHAT, CDR2 FQNNGV, per germline. V shed 1 base and J shed 4 bases, with 7 bases lying between them. The CDR3 contains 13 residues. The CDR3 DNA reads as TGTGCCAGCAGCTTAGCGGCAGCCTATGGCTACACCTTC. Translation: CASSLAAAYGYTF.

This clonotype showed up many times. The V call is TRBV20-1, the J call TRBJ2-2; 10 nucleotides align to TRBD1. Looked up from germline, CDR1 is DFQATT and CDR2 is SNEGSKA (reference sequence). V was clipped by 3 bases and J by 2 bases; unmatched bases: 3. The CDR3 loop spans 15 amino acids. CDR3 bases: TGCAGTGCTAGTCGACAGGGGGCTAACACCGGGGAGCTGTTTTTT. Translated: CSASRQGANTGELFF.

This clonotype was counted many times. The chain recombines TRBV20-1 with TRBJ2-7, with D maybe TRBD2 (6 bases). The CDR3 is 14 residues long. V gave up 0 bases and J gave up 2 bases, with 11 bases separating them. Germline CDR1 reads DFQATT; CDR2 reads SNEGSKA (reference sequence). The CDR3 nucleotides are TGCAGTGCTAGAGATCGGGGAGGACCCTACGAGCAGTACTTC. It yields the protein CSARDRGGPYEQYF.

V gene TRBV7-9 combines with J gene TRBJ2-7; 7 positions agree with TRBD1. J gave up 2 bases and V 0 bases, and 1 base lay outside the gene matches. Per germline, CDR1 SEHNR and CDR2 FQNEAQ (reference sequence). The CDR3 is 14 amino acids. In DNA, the CDR3 is TGTGCCAGCAGCTTAGCACAGGGGACCTACGAGCAGTACTTC. It is translated as CASSLAQGTYEQYF. The full variable domain, with the rest looked up from reference TRBV7-9 and TRBJ2-7, is DTGVSQNPRHKITKRGQNVTFRCDPISEHNRLYWYRQTLGQGPEFLTYFQNEAQLEKSRLLSDRFSAERPKGSFSTLEIQRTEQGDSAMYLCASSLAQGTYEQYFGPGTRLTVT.

This clonotype occurred many times. The chain combines TRBV3-1 with TRBJ1-1; D ambiguous. This CDR3 has 13 amino acids. Trimming cost V 7 bases and J 2 bases, with 11 bases left between them. Germline values: CDR1 LGHDT, CDR2 YNNKEL (reference sequence). CDR3 sequence (DNA): TGTGCCAGCAAAGAGGACGGAAACACTGAAGCTTTCTTT. Amino acid sequence: CASKEDGNTEAFF.

This clonotype was seen many times. V gene TRBV4-2 combines with J gene TRBJ1-5; TRBD1 might be the D (5 bases). The CDR3 is 15 amino acids. The V gene lost 0 bases and the J gene lost 5 bases, with 11 bases spanning the gap. CDR1 is LGHNA, CDR2 YNFKEQ, per germline. The CDR3 reads CASSQDQGGDQPQHF. For the CDR3, the DNA is TGTGCCAGCAGCCAAGACCAGGGTGGAGATCAGCCCCAGCATTTT.

The sample holds many counts of this clonotype. The CDR3 nucleotides read TGTGCCAGCACCCCCGGAGCCCGTAATGAAAAACTGTTTTTT. This codes for CASTPGARNEKLFF. The V and J genes are TRBV28 and TRBJ1-4; the D is unclear. The CDR3 covers 14 residues. V was pared by 7 bases and J by 4 bases, with 13 bases between. CDR1 and CDR2 (germline): MDHEN, SYDVKM.

This clonotype showed up just a few times. In DNA, the CDR3 is TGTGCCAGCAGCACGGACAGGGGGAAGCAGTACTTC. The encoded protein is CASSTDRGKQYF. V and J are TRBV7-2 and TRBJ2-7; TRBD1 matches 10 bases. The germline gives CDR1 SGHTA, CDR2 FQGNSA. Trimming cost V 5 bases and J 8 bases; bases outside gene matches: 3. CDR3 length equals 12 residues.